This entry lists 22 T cell receptor beta chains sequenced from one sample in a study of shared clonotypes between healthy human individuals. It was CD45RO-negative cells, positively selected for CCR7, that made up naive CD8 cells, with terminally differentiated effector memory CD45RA+ cells excluded. Profiling relied on immunoSEQ multiplex PCR, and the TCRdb table lists in-frame clones only, not all of them. The sample shows roughly 850,000 clones, 96% of them seen only once. Sequenced sample: naive CD8+ T cells sorted from blood. The source of these receptors is a man younger than 45 in good health.

In its sample, this clone was seen once. The chain uses TRBV7-6 and TRBJ1-1; D uncertain. The germline V gene has CDR1 SGHVS and CDR2 FNYEAQ. Trimming left V 5 bases short and J 0 bases short, with 10 bases between. The CDR3 has 14 amino acids. As DNA, the CDR3 is TGTGCCAGCAGCCCTCTTACAGTGAACACTGAAGCTTTCTTT. Amino acid sequence: CASSPLTVNTEAFF.

The chain links TRBV5-1 to TRBJ2-5, with D perhaps matching TRBD1 or TRBD2 (5 bases each). The CDR3 spans 15 residues. CDR1 and CDR2 (germline): SGHRS, YFSETQ. Trimming stripped 2 bases from V and 3 bases from J, with 14 bases between. CDR3 sequence: CASSFRGGYEETQYF. The CDR3 DNA reads TGCGCCAGCAGCTTTCGGGGCGGCTATGAAGAGACCCAGTACTTC.

This chain connects TRBV7-3 to TRBJ2-2, with 7 bases that match TRBD2. There are 15 residues in the CDR3. Germline lookup yields CDR1 SGHTA and CDR2 FQGTGA. The trim removed 5 bases at V and 1 base at J, leaving 4 bases unmatched. Written as DNA, the CDR3 is TGTGCCAGCAGCCCAAGCGGGATGAACACCGGGGAGCTGTTTTTT. This gives the protein CASSPSGMNTGELFF.

The chain carries TRBV5-4 and TRBJ2-5; 10 positions agree with TRBD2. The germline V gene encodes CDR1 SGHNT and CDR2 YYREEE (reference sequence). The CDR3 covers 15 residues. V trimming: 0 bases; J trimming: 3 bases; junction bases outside the gene matches: 2. The CDR3 sequence is CASSLVLAGEETQYF. DNA of the CDR3: TGTGCCAGCAGCTTGGTCCTAGCGGGAGAAGAGACCCAGTACTTC.

Of note for this clone: Other DNA sequences in this sample translate to the same CDR3. The V gene is TRBV5-1, the J gene TRBJ2-7, with TRBD1 identical over 10 bases. The germline gives CDR1 SGHRS, CDR2 YFSETQ. The CDR3 is made up of 14 amino acids. V lost 0 bases and J lost 5; bases outside the gene matches: 2. The CDR3 DNA reads TGCGCCAGCAGCTTGGGACAGGGGGCAGACGAGCAGTACTTC. Its protein is CASSLGQGADEQYF.

To note about this clone: A single base separates this from a much larger clone, so it may be a read error. CDR3 coding DNA: TGTGCCAGCAGTTCCGGGACAGGGGGCTACGAGCAGTACTTC. Protein sequence: CASSSGTGGYEQYF. The rearrangement links TRBV11-3 to TRBJ2-7; 11 nucleotides agree with TRBD1. The CDR3 is made up of 14 amino acids. With V trimmed by 6 bases and J by 3 bases, 4 bases remained unmatched. The germline V gene has CDR1 SGHNT and CDR2 YENEEA.

The gene calls are TRBV7-6 and TRBJ2-3, with 9 bases lining up with TRBD2. In germline, CDR1 is SGHVS, CDR2 FNYEAQ. The CDR3 loop spans 14 amino acids. With V trimmed by 11 bases and J by 6 bases, 12 bases remained unmatched. CDR3 sequence (DNA): TGTGCCTGTAGGGGGGCTAGCGGGATTGATACGCAGTATTTT. Translating it yields CACRGASGIDTQYF. Looking up the rest from reference TRBV7-6 and TRBJ2-3 gives the full variable domain: GAGVSQSPRYKVTKRGQDVALRCDPISGHVSLYWYRQALGQGPEFLTYFNYEAQQDKSGLPNDRFSAERPEGSISTLTIQRTEQRDSAMYRCACRGASGIDTQYFGPGTRLTVL.

This chain connects TRBV15 to TRBJ2-1; 8 bases match TRBD1. The CDR3 consists of 14 residues. Germline CDR1 reads LNHNV; CDR2 reads YYDKDF (reference sequence). V lost 5 bases and J lost 6; bases outside the gene matches: 6. CDR3 amino acids: CATSRGQAGNEQFF. As DNA, the CDR3 is TGTGCCACCAGCCGGGGACAGGCAGGCAATGAGCAGTTCTTC.

This clone was seen just once. The gene calls are TRBV30 and TRBJ2-1; D unresolved. The CDR3 has 13 residues. With 0 bases removed from V and 5 bases from J, the gap between germline ends came to 8 bases. Germline CDR1 GTSNPN, CDR2 SVGIG (reference sequence). CDR3 nucleotides: TGTGCCTGGAGTGTTGCCAGCCACAATGAGCAGTTCTTC. This codes for CAWSVASHNEQFF.

This clone was counted between two and nine times. J is TRBJ2-7 and V is TRBV7-9, with TRBD1 matching over 7 bases. J lost 3 bases, V lost 7 bases, and 6 bases had no gene match. Looked up from germline, CDR1 is SEHNR and CDR2 is FQNEAQ (reference sequence). This CDR3 is built from 13 residues. The CDR3 here is CASTPRDSYEQYF. DNA for the CDR3: TGTGCCAGCACCCCCCGGGACAGCTACGAGCAGTACTTC.

This clone is a singleton in its sample. The rearrangement uses TRBV5-1 and TRBJ2-7; D is possibly TRBD1 (5 bases). The CDR3 covers 17 residues. The germline V gene encodes CDR1 SGHRS and CDR2 YFSETQ. V lost 5 bases and J lost 0, with 21 bases in between. DNA of the CDR3: TGCGCCAGCAGTCATTCGACGACAAGTGACAGCTCCTACGAGCAGTACTTC. Translation gives CASSHSTTSDSSYEQYF.

The chain has TRBV19 and TRBJ2-3; D not certain. CDR1 is LNHDA, CDR2 SQIVND, per germline (reference sequence). V was cut by 3 bases and J by 6 bases, with 16 bases left in between. This CDR3 has 15 residues. CDR3 nucleotides: TGTGCCAGTAGTATTAGCTCTAACATGGGGGATACGCAGTATTTT. This gives the protein CASSISSNMGDTQYF.

The chain carries TRBV30 and TRBJ2-7; no firm D call. The CDR3 runs to 15 residues. Trimming cost V 2 bases and J 2 bases, with 16 bases left between them. Per germline, CDR1 GTSNPN and CDR2 SVGIG (reference sequence). The CDR3 protein is CAWSPLDGWAYEQYF. CDR3 nucleotides: TGTGCCTGGAGTCCGCTAGATGGGTGGGCCTACGAGCAGTACTTC. The full variable domain, with the rest looked up from reference TRBV30 and TRBJ2-7, is SQTIHQWPATLVQPVGSPLSLECTVEGTSNPNLYWYRQAAGRGLQLLFYSVGIGQISSEVPQNLSASRPQDRQFILSSKKLLLSDSGFYLCAWSPLDGWAYEQYFGPGTRLTVT.

The CDR3: CASSLVGGPTEAFF. CDR3 sequence (DNA): TGCGCCAGCAGCTTGGTTGGAGGGCCCACTGAAGCTTTCTTT. V gene TRBV5-1 combines with J gene TRBJ1-1; no clear D gene. V was pared by 0 bases and J by 4 bases, with 10 bases between. Per the germline V gene, CDR1 is SGHRS and CDR2 is YFSETQ. CDR3 length: 14 residues.

The V call is TRBV11-2, the J call TRBJ2-7; TRBD2 matches at 9 bases. The CDR3 spans 15 residues. Trimming took 5 bases from V and 1 from J; bases not matched to a gene: 6. Germline CDR1 reads SGHAT; CDR2 reads FQNNGV. CDR3 DNA: TGTGCCAGCAGCGCTTATAGCGGGAGTTCCTACGAGCAGTACTTC. Amino acid sequence: CASSAYSGSSYEQYF.

V usage is TRBV28 and J usage is TRBJ1-1, with D maybe TRBD1 (6 bases). There are 15 residues in the CDR3. Looked up from germline, CDR1 is MDHEN and CDR2 is SYDVKM. V was pared by 1 base and J by 0 bases, with 9 bases between. This chain's CDR3 is CASSLYAGVNTEAFF. The CDR3 coding sequence is TGTGCCAGCAGTTTATATGCAGGGGTGAACACTGAAGCTTTCTTT. The complete variable domain, with remaining parts taken from reference TRBV28 and TRBJ1-1, reads DVKVTQSSRYLVKRTGEKVFLECVQDMDHENMFWYRQDPGLGLRLIYFSYDVKMKEKGDIPEGYSVSREKKERFSLILESASTNQTSMYLCASSLYAGVNTEAFFGQGTRLTVV.

The chain is built from TRBV5-1 and TRBJ2-7; perhaps TRBD2 as D (6 bases). The CDR3 covers 13 residues. Germline CDR1 and CDR2: SGHRS and YFSETQ. Trimming took off 0 bases at V and 7 bases at J, with 11 bases between the two ends. In DNA, the CDR3 is TGCGCCAGCAGCTTGGAGGGAGGCAAAGAGCAGTACTTC. Translation: CASSLEGGKEQYF.

V gene TRBV5-1 combines with J gene TRBJ2-1, with D tentatively TRBD2 (6 bases). The CDR3 sequence is 15 residues long. The V end lost 4 bases, the J end lost 4 bases, and 15 bases lay between the germline ends. Germline loops: CDR1 SGHRS, CDR2 YFSETQ. CDR3 in amino acids: CASSIGTRRYNEQFF. CDR3 nucleotides: TGCGCCAGCAGCATCGGGACTCGGCGATACAATGAGCAGTTCTTC.

For the CDR3, the DNA is TGTGCCAGCAGTGAAGCTCCTGGAACCGGGGAGCTGTTTTTT. Amino acids: CASSEAPGTGELFF. The chain joins TRBV25-1 to TRBJ2-2; D gene uncertain. Germline V gives CDR1 MGHDK, CDR2 SYGVNS. The V end lost 2 bases, the J end lost 5 bases, and 9 bases lay between the germline ends. The CDR3 is made up of 14 amino acids.

V gene TRBV7-3 combines with J gene TRBJ2-7; TRBD2 might be the D (6 bases). The germline V gene encodes CDR1 SGHTA and CDR2 FQGTGA. The V gene lost 0 bases and the J gene lost 3 bases, with 12 bases spanning the gap. CDR3 length: 15 residues. The CDR3 reads CASSLTHGSFYEQYF. For the CDR3, the DNA is TGTGCCAGCAGCTTAACCCACGGGAGCTTCTACGAGCAGTACTTC.

In its sample, this clone was seen once. The chain links TRBV5-4 to TRBJ2-7, with 9 nucleotides matching TRBD2. CDR1 and CDR2 from the germline V gene are SGHNT and YYREEE (reference sequence). V gave up 2 bases and J gave up 4 bases; unmatched junction bases: 4. The CDR3 has 14 amino acids. The CDR3 loop is CASSFSGSMYEQYF. The CDR3 DNA is TGTGCCAGCAGCTTTAGCGGGAGTATGTACGAGCAGTACTTC.

The chain employs TRBV6-1 and TRBJ2-7, with D possibly TRBD2 on 6 matching bases. The germline V and J ends were trimmed by 6 bases and 2 bases, with 17 bases remaining between them. The V gene's germline CDR1 is MNHNS and CDR2 SASEGT. CDR3 size: 15 residues. CDR3 DNA sequence: TGTGCCAGCAGGACCAAGCGGGTACCTACCTACGAGCAGTACTTC. Protein: CASRTKRVPTYEQYF.